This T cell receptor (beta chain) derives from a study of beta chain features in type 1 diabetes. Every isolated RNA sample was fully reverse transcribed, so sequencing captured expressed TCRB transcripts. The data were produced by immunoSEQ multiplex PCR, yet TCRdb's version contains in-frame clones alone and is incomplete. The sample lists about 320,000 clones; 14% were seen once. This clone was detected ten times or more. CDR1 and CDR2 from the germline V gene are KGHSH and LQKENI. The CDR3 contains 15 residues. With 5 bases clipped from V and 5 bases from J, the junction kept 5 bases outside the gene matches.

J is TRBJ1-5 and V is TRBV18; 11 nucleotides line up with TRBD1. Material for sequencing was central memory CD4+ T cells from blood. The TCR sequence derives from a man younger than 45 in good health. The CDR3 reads CASSKDRGLDQPQHF. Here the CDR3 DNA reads TGTGCCAGCTCAAAGGACAGGGGGCTTGATCAGCCCCAGCATTTT.